The source of this T cell receptor (beta chain) is a study of Ad26.COV2.S vaccination and SARS-CoV-2 variants. Study in general: Once, or twice with 56 days between doses, Ad26.COV2.S was given intramuscularly.

Only in-frame clones appear in the TCRdb table, and some are missing; sequencing was by immunoSEQ multiplex PCR. The sample yields 400,000 to 500,000 clones, over 75% seen once. This CDR3 has 15 residues. Per germline, CDR1 SEHNR and CDR2 FQNEAQ (reference sequence). Trimming pared 3 bases from V and 5 bases from J, leaving 14 bases between. Treatment denoted: roughly 20 received Ad26.COV2.S at low or high dose, single or two shots; several received placebo; per-sample allocation not given. Sampling was performed 63 days after the first vaccine or placebo injection. A Boston adult aged 18-55 years was the donor. This vaccine is an Ad26 vector that expresses the Wuhan-strain SARS-CoV-2 spike.

This clonotype was obtained from a person between 18 and 65 years old who received the Ad26.COV2.S COVID-19 vaccine or a placebo. The gene calls are TRBV7-9 and TRBJ2-1, with D maybe TRBD1 (6 bases). This specimen was peripheral blood, taken in a trial of Ad26.COV2.S vaccine versus placebo. CDR3 DNA sequence: TGTGCCAGCAGCTTTTCCCAGGGGTTACACAATGAGCAGTTCTTC. This sequence encodes CASSFSQGLHNEQFF.